This T cell receptor beta chain is from a study of T cells in Graves' hyperthyroidism and ophthalmopathy. Using RNA transcripts as the source, TCR beta CDR3 regions were amplified. Carried out on the TCR CDR3, a first-round RT-PCR used the HTBI primer set. MiXCR, applied by TCRdb to the multiplex PCR reads, yields one record per CDR3 protein. The sample carries fewer than 750,000 distinct CDR3 sequences, roughly 15% recorded once. The CDR3 contains 14 residues. Looked up from germline, CDR1 is SGDLS and CDR2 is YYNGEE. Trimming took 4 bases from V and 3 from J, leaving 14 bases between them. This clonotype has only a few counts. For the diagnoses, clinical symptoms, serum thyroxine and TRAb, thyroid ultrasound and orbital computed tomography were used.

Sequenced input: blood. This chain uses TRBV9 with TRBJ2-7; D perhaps matches TRBD1 (6 bases). The clonotype comes from a woman in her 50s with Graves' ophthalmopathy. CDR3 DNA: TGTGCCAGCAGCCCTCAGGACAGTTACTACGAGCAGTACTTC. Translated, it gives CASSPQDSYYEQYF.